These T cell receptor beta chains were read from a single sample in a study of blood T cell repertoires in COVID-19. Clones were read by immunoSEQ multiplex PCR, and TCRdb kept only the in-frame ones, dropping some. The table lists roughly 60,000 clones, 85% of them singletons. Sequencing input: peripheral blood. These receptors were collected from a human donor in a cohort sampled during active COVID-19. The CDR3 runs from the conserved cysteine through the conserved F or W. The order of the fields is J gene, D gene, V gene, clone size, CDR3 DNA, CDR3 protein. A D gene is named only where the DNA matches it firmly. Rows may omit the clone size; those that give it use once, few, many or a size class.

J: TRBJ2-1
D: -
V: TRBV4-2
size: -
DNA: TGTGCCAGCAGCCAACCCGTCCTCTACAATGAGCAGTTCTTC
CDR3: CASSQPVLYNEQFF

J: TRBJ1-5
D: -
V: TRBV11-2
size: -
DNA: TGTGCCAGCAGCTCGACAGGAGTTAATCAGCCCCAGCATTTT
CDR3: CASSSTGVNQPQHF

J: TRBJ2-2
D: -
V: TRBV9
size: -
DNA: TGTGCCAGCAGCGCAGGGTGGGGTGGGGAGCTGTTTTTT
CDR3: CASSAGWGGELFF

J: TRBJ1-5
D: TRBD1
V: TRBV24-1
size: few
DNA: TGTGCCACCAGTGACAGGAACACAGGGGGCCGACAGCCCCAGCATTTT
CDR3: CATSDRNTGGRQPQHF

J: TRBJ2-5
D: TRBD2
V: TRBV2
size: -
DNA: TGTGCCAGCAGGCGGACTAGCGGGGGGCGGACTGAGACCCAGTACTTC
CDR3: CASRRTSGGRTETQYF

J: TRBJ2-1
D: TRBD2
V: TRBV5-4
size: -
DNA: TGTGCCAGCAGACAAACCCTAGCGGGGGGGCCACGCGAGCAGTTCTTC
CDR3: CASRQTLAGGPREQFF

J: TRBJ2-1
D: -
V: TRBV30
size: -
DNA: TGTGCCTGGAGTGACTATGGGGCACCACGGTCCTACAATGAGCAGTTCTTC
CDR3: CAWSDYGAPRSYNEQFF

J: TRBJ2-1
D: -
V: TRBV10-3
size: -
DNA: TGTGCCATCACCTCGGGGGTCAATGAGCAGTTCTTC
CDR3: CAITSGVNEQFF

J: TRBJ1-1
D: TRBD1
V: TRBV6-5
size: -
DNA: TGTGCCAGCAGATTCGGACAGGGGGACACTGAAGCTTTCTTT
CDR3: CASRFGQGDTEAFF

J: TRBJ2-6
D: -
V: TRBV24-1
size: -
DNA: TGTGCCACCAGTGGGGCCACCTTCTCTGGGGCCAACGTCCTGACTTTC
CDR3: CATSGATFSGANVLTF

J: TRBJ2-4
D: TRBD1
V: TRBV6-1
size: -
DNA: TGTGCCAGCAGTGGGTTGCAGGGGGCCGTGGCCAAAAACATTCAGTACTTC
CDR3: CASSGLQGAVAKNIQYF

J: TRBJ1-5
D: TRBD1
V: TRBV7-9
size: -
DNA: TGTGCCAGCAGCTGGACAGGGGGCAATCAGCCCCAGCATTTT
CDR3: CASSWTGGNQPQHF

J: TRBJ2-5
D: -
V: TRBV6-6
size: -
DNA: TGTGCCAGCAGCCCTGGTCTAGCGCCACCCGAGACCCAGTACTTC
CDR3: CASSPGLAPPETQYF

J: TRBJ2-2
D: -
V: TRBV21-1
size: -
DNA: TGTGCCAGCAGCAATCCGAAGATAGGGGCCAGGGGGGAGCTGTTTTTT
CDR3: CASSNPKIGARGELFF

J: TRBJ2-1
D: -
V: TRBV5-6
size: -
DNA: TGTGCCAGCAGCTTTGGACTTCTCTACAATGAGCAGTTCTTC
CDR3: CASSFGLLYNEQFF

J: TRBJ1-6
D: -
V: TRBV6-2/TRBV6-3
size: -
DNA: TGTGCCAGCAGTTACAGCGGGGGTAATTCACCCCTCCACTTT
CDR3: CASSYSGGNSPLHF